These T cell receptor beta chains were read from a single sample in a study of technical replicates of blood from a few donors. Profiling relied on immunoSEQ multiplex PCR, and the TCRdb table lists in-frame clones only, not all of them. The table records roughly 60,000 clones, roughly 95% of them present only once. Sequencing was performed on PBMCs. The source is a human donor in good health. Some clones in this sample may be carry-over from other donors' samples. Both conserved end residues are trimmed from each CDR3.

>13|TRBJ2-7|TRBV6-6
ASRHTTSGEYEQY
>12|TRBJ2-3|TRBV19
ASKSGQETDTQY
>13|TRBJ2-1|TRBV5-1
ASSPLAGGYNEQF
>10|TRBJ2-7|TRBV29-1
SVRQGNYEQY
>13|TRBJ1-6|TRBV5-1
ASSPETGRNSPLH
>15|TRBJ2-5|TRBV4-1
ASSPKEASGGVETQY
>11|TRBJ2-3|TRBV6-1
ASSSAGADTQY
>13|TRBJ1-3|TRBV6-5
ASSSNVLTGNTIY
>9|TRBJ1-1|TRBV20-1
SARGTAEAF
>12|TRBJ2-5|TRBV6-1
ASSEYGAQETQY
>13|TRBJ2-7|TRBV13
ASTLGPTGEYEQY
>12|TRBJ1-2|TRBV7-9
ASSLAYDLAGYT
>12|TRBJ1-2|TRBV27
ASSLTQGAYGYT
>14|TRBJ2-6|TRBV9
ASSTSNRAGANVLT
>13|TRBJ1-5|TRBV2
ASTMTVYSNQPQH
>16|TRBJ1-6|TRBV4-3
ASSQAPNRASYNSPLH
>12|TRBJ2-3|TRBV7-2
ASSIGVTTDTQY
>11|TRBJ1-2|TRBV9
ASSSGGSEGYT
>11|TRBJ1-2|TRBV5-1
ASSATGGGGYT
>14|TRBJ1-4|TRBV27
ASSLRTAATNEKLF
>11|TRBJ1-6|TRBV5-8
ASSPAYNSPLH
>12|TRBJ2-7|TRBV6-5
ASSYGLASYEQY
>9|TRBJ2-7|TRBV6-6
ASSYRGEQY
>12|TRBJ2-7|TRBV11-1
ASSLWDSPYEQY
>12|TRBJ2-1|TRBV6-6
ASSYRTGNNEQF
>13|TRBJ1-5|TRBV2
ASSVRTDYYQPQH
>14|TRBJ2-1|TRBV9
ASSIISGRAYNEQF
>11|TRBJ1-1|TRBV11-2
ASSSTGAFGAF
>13|TRBJ2-1|TRBV2
ASVEPGGPGNEQF
>13|TRBJ1-3|TRBV9
ASSVGGRAGNTIY
>12|TRBJ1-5|TRBV6-6
ASNLQGSNQPQH
>12|TRBJ2-2|TRBV6-1
ASFRDTNTGELF
>13|TRBJ2-5|TRBV7-8
ASSRPDRVGETQY
>11|TRBJ1-1|TRBV5-1
ASSLVVNTEAF
>14|TRBJ1-3|TRBV7-2
ASSLMTGVTGNTIY
>11|TRBJ1-6|TRBV5-8
ASRDRGYSPLH
>11|TRBJ1-2|TRBV9
ASSPGSSYGYT
>11|TRBJ1-6|TRBV2
ASSPAGGSPLH
>14|TRBJ2-2|TRBV5-1
ASSLAATSNTGELF
>12|TRBJ1-1|TRBV7-6
ASSPPPGQGVAF
>14|TRBJ1-1|TRBV27
ASSFIMSQGRTEAF
>10|TRBJ2-5|TRBV30
AWSSGGETQY
>14|TRBJ2-1|TRBV10-1
ASRDVRAQTYNEQF
>10|TRBJ2-7|TRBV6-1
ASSAGTYEQY
>15|TRBJ2-2|TRBV5-1
ASSLVIRGQGAGELF
>13|TRBJ2-7|TRBV4-1
ASRLSGGLSYEQY
>13|TRBJ1-2|TRBV4-1
ASSYSAGGSYGYT
>12|TRBJ2-2|TRBV30
AWSAVQASGELF
>16|TRBJ2-3|TRBV5-1
ASSVGTSGRAGADTQY
>11|TRBJ2-7|TRBV4-1
ASSTPGAYEQY
>14|TRBJ1-6|TRBV7-9
ASSLGGASGNSPLH
>12|TRBJ2-2|TRBV6-9
ASSSPGEPGELF
>13|TRBJ1-5|TRBV5-1
ASSPGTGGNQPQH
>13|TRBJ2-7|TRBV5-1
ASSAQPDTTYEQY
>13|TRBJ2-1|TRBV25-1
ASRSAGGPYNEQF
>10|TRBJ1-2|TRBV10-3
ANRDRGDGYT
>12|TRBJ1-6|TRBV5-5
ASKKVEGNSPLH